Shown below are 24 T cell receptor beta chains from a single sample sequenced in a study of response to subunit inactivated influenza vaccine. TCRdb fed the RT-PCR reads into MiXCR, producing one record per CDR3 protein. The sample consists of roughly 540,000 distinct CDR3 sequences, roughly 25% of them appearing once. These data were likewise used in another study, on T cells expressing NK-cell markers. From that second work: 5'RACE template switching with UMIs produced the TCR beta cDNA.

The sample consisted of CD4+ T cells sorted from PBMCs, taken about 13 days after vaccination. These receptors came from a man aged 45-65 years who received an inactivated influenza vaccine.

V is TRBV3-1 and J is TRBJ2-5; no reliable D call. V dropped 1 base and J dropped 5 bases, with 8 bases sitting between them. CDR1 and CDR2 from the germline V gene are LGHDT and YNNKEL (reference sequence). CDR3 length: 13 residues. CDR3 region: CASSQVKDETQYF. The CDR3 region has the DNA TGTGCCAGCAGCCAAGTGAAGGACGAGACCCAGTACTTC.

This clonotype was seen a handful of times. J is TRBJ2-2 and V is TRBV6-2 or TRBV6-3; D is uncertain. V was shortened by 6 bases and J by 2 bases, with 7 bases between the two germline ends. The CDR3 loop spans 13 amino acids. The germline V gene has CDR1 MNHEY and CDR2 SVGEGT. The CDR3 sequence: CASSHGNTGELFF. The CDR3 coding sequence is TGTGCCAGCAGCCACGGAAACACCGGGGAGCTGTTTTTT.

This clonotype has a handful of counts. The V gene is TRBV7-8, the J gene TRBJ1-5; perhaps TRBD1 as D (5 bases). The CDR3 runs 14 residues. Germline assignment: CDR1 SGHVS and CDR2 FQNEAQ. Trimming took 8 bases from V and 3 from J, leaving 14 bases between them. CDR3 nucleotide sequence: TGTGCCAGCGGAGGGGATGGTCCCAATCAGCCCCAGCATTTT. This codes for CASGGDGPNQPQHF.

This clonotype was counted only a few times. In nucleotides, the CDR3 is TGTGCCAGCAGCTTAATAGCGGGGGGGCCCCAGTCCGGGGAGCTGTTTTTT. Encoded protein: CASSLIAGGPQSGELFF. The rearrangement joins TRBV7-2 to TRBJ2-2; 11 nucleotides agree with TRBD2. Unmatched junction bases numbered 8, after V lost 2 bases and J lost 6 bases. This CDR3 contains 17 residues. The germline gives CDR1 SGHTA, CDR2 FQGNSA.

The CDR3 region is CSARDDMGLETQYF. The CDR3 DNA reads as TGCAGTGCTAGAGATGACATGGGGTTGGAGACCCAGTACTTC. V gene TRBV20-1 combines with J gene TRBJ2-5; D not resolved. This CDR3 is built from 14 residues. The V end lost 0 bases, the J end lost 5 bases, and 13 bases lay between the germline ends. Germline CDR1 DFQATT, CDR2 SNEGSKA (reference sequence).

This CDR3 reads CSARGWLAGPDTQYF. The CDR3 DNA reads as TGCAGTGCTAGAGGATGGCTAGCGGGACCAGATACGCAGTATTTT. The chain recombines TRBV20-1 with TRBJ2-3; TRBD2 aligns across 9 bases. Unmatched junction bases numbered 6, after V lost 1 base and J lost 4 bases. CDR1 DFQATT and CDR2 SNEGSKA come from the germline V gene (reference sequence). The length of the CDR3 is 15 residues.

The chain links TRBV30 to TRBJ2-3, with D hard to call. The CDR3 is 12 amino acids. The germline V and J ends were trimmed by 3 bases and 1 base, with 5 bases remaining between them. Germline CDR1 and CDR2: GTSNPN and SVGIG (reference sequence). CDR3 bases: TGTGCCTGGAGCCGAGGCACAGATACGCAGTATTTT. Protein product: CAWSRGTDTQYF.

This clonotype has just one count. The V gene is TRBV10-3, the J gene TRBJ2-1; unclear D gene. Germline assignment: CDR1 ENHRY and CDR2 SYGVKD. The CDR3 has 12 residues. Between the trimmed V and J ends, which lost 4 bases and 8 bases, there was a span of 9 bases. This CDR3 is CAISVNRDEQFF. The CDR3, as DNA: TGTGCCATCAGTGTTAACCGGGATGAGCAGTTCTTC.

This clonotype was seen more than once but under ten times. CDR3 loop: CASSQGPNNEQFF. DNA for the CDR3: TGTGCCAGCAGTCAGGGACCTAACAATGAGCAGTTCTTC. The rearrangement links TRBV12-3 or TRBV12-4 to TRBJ2-1; D assignment may be TRBD1 or TRBD2 (5 bases each). With 5 bases removed from V and 5 bases from J, the gap between germline ends came to 10 bases. This CDR3 has 13 amino acids.

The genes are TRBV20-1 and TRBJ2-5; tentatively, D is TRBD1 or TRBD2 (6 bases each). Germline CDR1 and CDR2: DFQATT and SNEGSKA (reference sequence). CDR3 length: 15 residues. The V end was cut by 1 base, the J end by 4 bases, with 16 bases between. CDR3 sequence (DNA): TGCAGTGCTAGAGTAACGGGGGCCTTCCGAGAGACCCAGTACTTC. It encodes CSARVTGAFRETQYF.

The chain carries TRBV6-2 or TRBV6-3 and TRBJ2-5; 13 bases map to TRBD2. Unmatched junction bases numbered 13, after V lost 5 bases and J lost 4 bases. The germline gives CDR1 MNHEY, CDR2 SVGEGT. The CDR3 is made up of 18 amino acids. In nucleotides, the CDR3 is TGTGCCAGCAGTAAAGGGACTAGCGGGACCTGGTGGGGAGAGACCCAGTACTTC. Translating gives CASSKGTSGTWWGETQYF.

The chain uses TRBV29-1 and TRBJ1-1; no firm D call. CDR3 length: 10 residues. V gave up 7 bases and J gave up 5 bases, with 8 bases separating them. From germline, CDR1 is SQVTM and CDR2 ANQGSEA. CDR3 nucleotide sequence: TGCAGCGGTGAGGATACTGAAGCTTTCTTT. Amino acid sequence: CSGEDTEAFF.

The chain's CDR3 is CSVESERDYEQYF. CDR3 bases: TGCAGCGTTGAGTCTGAAAGAGACTACGAGCAGTACTTC. The chain has TRBV29-1 and TRBJ2-7; D remains unclear. The CDR3 sequence is 13 residues long. Germline V gene data show CDR1 as SQVTM and CDR2 as ANQGSEA. Trimming pared 3 bases from V and 3 bases from J, leaving 12 bases between.

CDR3 in amino acids: CASSQGAHENEQYF. The CDR3 bases are TGTGCCAGCAGCCAGGGGGCCCATGAGAACGAGCAGTACTTC. The chain joins TRBV4-2 to TRBJ2-7, with a tentative D call TRBD1 (6 bases). V was trimmed by 3 bases and J by 5 bases, leaving 14 bases between them. CDR3 length: 14 residues. The V gene's germline CDR1 is LGHNA and CDR2 YNFKEQ.

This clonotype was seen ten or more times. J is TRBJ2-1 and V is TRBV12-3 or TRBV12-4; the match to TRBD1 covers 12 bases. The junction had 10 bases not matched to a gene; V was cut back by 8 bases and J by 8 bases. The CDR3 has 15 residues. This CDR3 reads CASATGQGARDEQFF. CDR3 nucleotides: TGTGCCAGCGCCACGGGACAGGGGGCTAGAGATGAGCAGTTCTTC.

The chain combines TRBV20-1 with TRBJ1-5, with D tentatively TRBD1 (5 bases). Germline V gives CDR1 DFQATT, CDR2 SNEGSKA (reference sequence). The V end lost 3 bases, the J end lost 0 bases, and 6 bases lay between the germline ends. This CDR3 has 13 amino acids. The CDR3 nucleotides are TGCAGTGCTAGTCAGGGTAGCAATCAGCCCCAGCATTTT. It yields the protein CSASQGSNQPQHF.

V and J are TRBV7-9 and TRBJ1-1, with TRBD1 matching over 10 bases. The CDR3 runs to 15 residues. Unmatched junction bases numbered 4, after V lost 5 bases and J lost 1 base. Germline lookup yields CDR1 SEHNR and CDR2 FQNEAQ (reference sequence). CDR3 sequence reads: CASSRQGARNTEAFF. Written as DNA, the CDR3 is TGTGCCAGCAGCAGACAGGGGGCGAGGAACACTGAAGCTTTCTTT.

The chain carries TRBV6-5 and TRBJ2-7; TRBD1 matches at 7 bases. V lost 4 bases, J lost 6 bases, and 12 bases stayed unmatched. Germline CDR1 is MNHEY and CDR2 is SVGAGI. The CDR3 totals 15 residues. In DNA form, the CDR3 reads TGTGCCAGCAGTTGGGACGCCGGGACAGAAACCGAGCAGTACTTC. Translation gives CASSWDAGTETEQYF.

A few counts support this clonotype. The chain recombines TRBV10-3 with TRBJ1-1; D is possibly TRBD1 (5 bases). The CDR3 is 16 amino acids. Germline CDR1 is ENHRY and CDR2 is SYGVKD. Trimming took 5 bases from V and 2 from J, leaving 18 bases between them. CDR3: CAISPGPPRGNTEAFF. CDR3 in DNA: TGTGCCATCAGTCCGGGACCCCCTAGGGGAAACACTGAAGCTTTCTTT.

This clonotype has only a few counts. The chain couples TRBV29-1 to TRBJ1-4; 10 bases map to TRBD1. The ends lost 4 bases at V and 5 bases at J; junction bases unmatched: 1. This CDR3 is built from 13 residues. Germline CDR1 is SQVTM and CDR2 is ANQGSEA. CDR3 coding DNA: TGCAGCGTTGGGGGACAGGGGAATGAAAAACTGTTTTTT. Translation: CSVGGQGNEKLFF.

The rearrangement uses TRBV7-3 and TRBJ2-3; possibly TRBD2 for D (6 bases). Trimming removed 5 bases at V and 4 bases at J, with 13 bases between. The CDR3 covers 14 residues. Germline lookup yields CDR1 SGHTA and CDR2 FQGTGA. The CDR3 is CASSRTSPPDTQYF. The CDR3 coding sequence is TGTGCCAGCAGCCGTACTAGCCCCCCAGATACGCAGTATTTT.

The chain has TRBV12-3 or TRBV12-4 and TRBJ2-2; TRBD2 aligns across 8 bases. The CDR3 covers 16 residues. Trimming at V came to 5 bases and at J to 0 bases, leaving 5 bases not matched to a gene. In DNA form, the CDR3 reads TGTGCCAGCAGTGGATTAGCGGGACCGAACACCGGGGAGCTGTTTTTT. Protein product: CASSGLAGPNTGELFF.

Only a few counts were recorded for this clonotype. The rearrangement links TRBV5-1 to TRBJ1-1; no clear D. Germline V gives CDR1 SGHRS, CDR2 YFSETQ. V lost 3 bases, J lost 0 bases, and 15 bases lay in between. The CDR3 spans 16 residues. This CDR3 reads CASSSPVGEMNTEAFF. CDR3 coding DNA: TGCGCCAGCAGCTCCCCCGTTGGGGAGATGAACACTGAAGCTTTCTTT.

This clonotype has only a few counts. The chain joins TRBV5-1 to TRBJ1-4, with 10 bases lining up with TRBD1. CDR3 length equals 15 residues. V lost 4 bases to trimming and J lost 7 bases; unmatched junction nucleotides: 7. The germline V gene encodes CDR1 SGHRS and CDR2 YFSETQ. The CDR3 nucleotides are TGCGCCAGCAGCCTCCGACAGGGGGCGAGTGAAAAACTGTTTTTT. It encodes CASSLRQGASEKLFF.